These T cell receptor beta chains were read from a single sample in a study of blood T cell repertoires in COVID-19. Repertoires were generated with immunoSEQ multiplex PCR, while TCRdb's copy carries only in-frame clones and drops some. The sample has hundreds of thousands of clones, about nine tenths seen once; the top ten hold about 0.26%. Sequenced: peripheral blood. The receptors originated from a woman aged 18-30 years with acute or convalescent COVID-19. The CDR3 runs from the conserved cysteine through the conserved F or W. Each record gives: D gene, clone size, V gene, J gene, CDR3 DNA, CDR3 protein. D genes are given only for firm matches. Some rows mark clone size as missing; the rest say once, few, many or name a class of expanded clone.

D gene: TRBD1
clone size: -
V gene: TRBV27
J gene: TRBJ2-2
CDR3 DNA: TGTGCCAGCAGTTTAGGGCAGGGGGCGCGGGAGCTGTTTTTT
CDR3 protein: CASSLGQGARELFF

D gene: -
clone size: -
V gene: TRBV7-7
J gene: TRBJ2-3
CDR3 DNA: TGTGCCAGCAGTCCAGGACTGTCGTTCACAGATACGCAGTATTTT
CDR3 protein: CASSPGLSFTDTQYF

D gene: -
clone size: once
V gene: TRBV27
J gene: TRBJ1-5
CDR3 DNA: TGTGCCAGCAGTAAGACAGCTTGGGGCAATCAGCCCCAGCATTTT
CDR3 protein: CASSKTAWGNQPQHF

D gene: -
clone size: few
V gene: TRBV2
J gene: TRBJ1-2
CDR3 DNA: TGTGCCAGCAGCGGACAGCAAGTCATCTATGGCTACACCTTC
CDR3 protein: CASSGQQVIYGYTF

D gene: TRBD1
clone size: -
V gene: TRBV24-1
J gene: TRBJ1-5
CDR3 DNA: TGTGCCACCAGTGTACAGGGGGCCGGTCAGCCCCAGCATTTT
CDR3 protein: CATSVQGAGQPQHF

D gene: TRBD2
clone size: -
V gene: TRBV4-1
J gene: TRBJ2-3
CDR3 DNA: TGCGCCAGCAGCCAAGAAACCCCCCGGAGCGGGGGGGCGGCAGATACGCAGTATTTT
CDR3 protein: CASSQETPRSGGAADTQYF

D gene: TRBD1
clone size: -
V gene: TRBV18
J gene: TRBJ1-5
CDR3 DNA: TGTGCCAGCTCACTGACAGGGGATCAGCCCCAGCATTTT
CDR3 protein: CASSLTGDQPQHF

D gene: -
clone size: -
V gene: TRBV7-6
J gene: TRBJ1-2
CDR3 DNA: TGTGCCAGCAGCTTAGGCACAGATGCTAACTATGGCTACACCTTC
CDR3 protein: CASSLGTDANYGYTF

D gene: -
clone size: -
V gene: TRBV21-1
J gene: TRBJ2-7
CDR3 DNA: TGTGCCAGCAGCAACTATGGACAGGGTGTAAGGGAGCAGTACTTC
CDR3 protein: CASSNYGQGVREQYF

D gene: TRBD1
clone size: -
V gene: TRBV19
J gene: TRBJ1-1
CDR3 DNA: TGTGCCAGTAGTCCTCGGGACAGGGGGCGCTTGGTTGGAGGCACTGAAGCTTTCTTT
CDR3 protein: CASSPRDRGRLVGGTEAFF

D gene: -
clone size: -
V gene: TRBV2
J gene: TRBJ1-2
CDR3 DNA: TGTGCCAGCAGTCCAGGGGAGTTCACCTTC
CDR3 protein: CASSPGEFTF

D gene: TRBD2
clone size: -
V gene: TRBV28
J gene: TRBJ2-3
CDR3 DNA: TGTGCCAGCAGTTACGCGGGGGGAAGCACAGATACGCAGTATTTT
CDR3 protein: CASSYAGGSTDTQYF

D gene: -
clone size: -
V gene: TRBV6-6
J gene: TRBJ1-5
CDR3 DNA: TGTGCCAGCATTCTAACAGGATCCAACCAGCCCCAGCATTTT
CDR3 protein: CASILTGSNQPQHF

D gene: -
clone size: -
V gene: TRBV27
J gene: TRBJ1-2
CDR3 DNA: TGTGCCAGCCGTGCCCTTGGGACGGGAGATAGTGGCTACACCTTC
CDR3 protein: CASRALGTGDSGYTF

D gene: -
clone size: -
V gene: TRBV21-1
J gene: TRBJ2-7
CDR3 DNA: TGTGCCAGCAGCTTCCGGACAGGCCACAACTCCTACGAGCAGTACTTC
CDR3 protein: CASSFRTGHNSYEQYF

D gene: -
clone size: -
V gene: TRBV4-1
J gene: TRBJ2-2
CDR3 DNA: TGCGCCAGCAGCCAAGGGGAGCAGACCGGGGAGCTGTTTTTT
CDR3 protein: CASSQGEQTGELFF

D gene: -
clone size: -
V gene: TRBV6-4
J gene: TRBJ1-2
CDR3 DNA: TGTGCCAGCAGTGGCCCGACAGATCGACGTGGCTACACCTTC
CDR3 protein: CASSGPTDRRGYTF

D gene: TRBD1
clone size: few
V gene: TRBV19
J gene: TRBJ1-6
CDR3 DNA: TGTGCCAGTAGTCGGCGGACAGGGGGAAACTATAATTCACCCCTCCACTTT
CDR3 protein: CASSRRTGGNYNSPLHF

D gene: -
clone size: -
V gene: TRBV30
J gene: TRBJ1-1
CDR3 DNA: TGTGCCTGGAGTTTGGGGGCAGGGACTGAAGCTTTCTTT
CDR3 protein: CAWSLGAGTEAFF

D gene: -
clone size: once
V gene: TRBV6-5
J gene: TRBJ1-1
CDR3 DNA: TGTGCCAGCAGTTACTCCACTAGGCAGAACACTGAAGCTTTCTTT
CDR3 protein: CASSYSTRQNTEAFF

D gene: -
clone size: -
V gene: TRBV12-5
J gene: TRBJ2-1
CDR3 DNA: TGTGCTAGTGGCGCCGGGGGAGAGCAGTTCTTC
CDR3 protein: CASGAGGEQFF

D gene: TRBD1
clone size: -
V gene: TRBV19
J gene: TRBJ1-2
CDR3 DNA: TGTGCCAGTAGAGAGACAGGGTCTCTTTATGGCTACACCTTC
CDR3 protein: CASRETGSLYGYTF

D gene: -
clone size: once
V gene: TRBV7-2
J gene: TRBJ1-4
CDR3 DNA: TGTGCCAGCAGCCCGAAGCTCGGACAGACAACAGAAAAACTGTTTTTT
CDR3 protein: CASSPKLGQTTEKLFF

D gene: TRBD1
clone size: -
V gene: TRBV7-7
J gene: TRBJ2-2
CDR3 DNA: TGTGCCAGCAGCCCCCACAGGGGCAGGGAGCTGTTTTTT
CDR3 protein: CASSPHRGRELFF

D gene: -
clone size: -
V gene: TRBV7-2
J gene: TRBJ1-2
CDR3 DNA: TGTGCCTACGGGGGTGGGTATGGCTACACCTTC
CDR3 protein: CAYGGGYGYTF

D gene: TRBD1
clone size: -
V gene: TRBV19
J gene: TRBJ1-3
CDR3 DNA: TGTGCCAGTAGTACATCGACAGGGGGAAACACCATATATTTT
CDR3 protein: CASSTSTGGNTIYF

D gene: TRBD1
clone size: -
V gene: TRBV12-5
J gene: TRBJ2-6
CDR3 DNA: TGTGCTAGTGGTTTGGCCGGCGGACAGGCGTCCTCCTCTGGGGCCAACGTCCTGACTTTC
CDR3 protein: CASGLAGGQASSSGANVLTF

D gene: -
clone size: -
V gene: TRBV4-1
J gene: TRBJ1-2
CDR3 DNA: TGCGCCAGCAGCCAAGATCAGAAGCTGAAGACGGAGATCGGCTACACCTTC
CDR3 protein: CASSQDQKLKTEIGYTF

D gene: -
clone size: -
V gene: TRBV24-1
J gene: TRBJ1-2
CDR3 DNA: TGTGCCACCAGTGGAACAGCCTATGGCTACACCTTC
CDR3 protein: CATSGTAYGYTF

D gene: TRBD1
clone size: -
V gene: TRBV6-2/TRBV6-3
J gene: TRBJ1-3
CDR3 DNA: TGTGCCAGCAGTTCACAGGGGGTCCGCTCTGGAAACACCATATATTTT
CDR3 protein: CASSSQGVRSGNTIYF

D gene: TRBD2
clone size: -
V gene: TRBV2
J gene: TRBJ2-1
CDR3 DNA: TGTGCCAGCAGGTTGGGACTAGCCTCCTACAATGAGCAGTTCTTC
CDR3 protein: CASRLGLASYNEQFF

D gene: TRBD2
clone size: -
V gene: TRBV3-1/TRBV3-2
J gene: TRBJ2-1
CDR3 DNA: TGTGCCAGCAGCCCACGACTAGCGGGGGGGCGCAATGAGCAGTTCTTC
CDR3 protein: CASSPRLAGGRNEQFF

D gene: -
clone size: -
V gene: TRBV19
J gene: TRBJ2-1
CDR3 DNA: TGTGCCAGTAGTCTCCCTACGCGAGAGCAGTTCTTC
CDR3 protein: CASSLPTREQFF

D gene: -
clone size: -
V gene: TRBV3-1/TRBV3-2
J gene: TRBJ1-1
CDR3 DNA: TGTGCCAGCAGCCTCCGGGAGAACACTGAAGCTTTCTTT
CDR3 protein: CASSLRENTEAFF

D gene: -
clone size: -
V gene: TRBV11-3
J gene: TRBJ1-1
CDR3 DNA: TGTGCCAGCAGCTACGCAGGGGACACTGAAGCTTTCTTT
CDR3 protein: CASSYAGDTEAFF

D gene: -
clone size: -
V gene: TRBV10-2
J gene: TRBJ1-3
CDR3 DNA: TGCGCCAGCATGAGGGTGGGGACTGGAAACACCATATATTTT
CDR3 protein: CASMRVGTGNTIYF

D gene: -
clone size: -
V gene: TRBV2
J gene: TRBJ1-1
CDR3 DNA: TGTGCCAGCCTCGACGGAGGGGTAGAAACTGAAGCTTTCTTT
CDR3 protein: CASLDGGVETEAFF

D gene: -
clone size: -
V gene: TRBV7-8
J gene: TRBJ2-1
CDR3 DNA: TGTGCCAGCAGCTCGATTTCCGGGGGGCTAGCCTCCTACAATGAGCAGTTCTTC
CDR3 protein: CASSSISGGLASYNEQFF

D gene: -
clone size: -
V gene: TRBV9
J gene: TRBJ2-2
CDR3 DNA: TGTGCCAGCGGAGGGAGCGGGACCGGGGAGCTGTTTTTT
CDR3 protein: CASGGSGTGELFF